This T cell receptor (beta chain) emerged from a study of blood T cells in healthy people across ages. Every participating donor contributed 8 to 10 milliliters of peripheral blood through a draw. The CDR3 has 12 residues. CDR1 is MGHDK, CDR2 SYGVNS, per germline. V lost 2 bases and J lost 6, with 7 bases in between. Of note for this clonotype: Its target is not known.

Overall study findings and caveats: A roughly linear age-dependent decrease characterized TCR beta diversity per million T cells. The diversity estimates, figures obtained from one million T cells, were considered underestimates.

Using a J-beta primer mix together with a sample-barcoded 5' primer, a second PCR was run for roughly 6 to 12 cycles. TCRdb used MiXCR to reprocess the 5' RACE reads, holding one entry per CDR3 protein. Among over a million distinct CDR3 sequences listed, roughly 60% were seen once. The chain joins TRBV25-1 to TRBJ1-1; D is unclear. What was sequenced was blood. The TCR comes from a man between 18 and 35 years old in good health. The CDR3 here is CASSEDKPEAFF. DNA of the CDR3: TGTGCCAGCAGTGAAGACAAGCCTGAAGCTTTCTTT.